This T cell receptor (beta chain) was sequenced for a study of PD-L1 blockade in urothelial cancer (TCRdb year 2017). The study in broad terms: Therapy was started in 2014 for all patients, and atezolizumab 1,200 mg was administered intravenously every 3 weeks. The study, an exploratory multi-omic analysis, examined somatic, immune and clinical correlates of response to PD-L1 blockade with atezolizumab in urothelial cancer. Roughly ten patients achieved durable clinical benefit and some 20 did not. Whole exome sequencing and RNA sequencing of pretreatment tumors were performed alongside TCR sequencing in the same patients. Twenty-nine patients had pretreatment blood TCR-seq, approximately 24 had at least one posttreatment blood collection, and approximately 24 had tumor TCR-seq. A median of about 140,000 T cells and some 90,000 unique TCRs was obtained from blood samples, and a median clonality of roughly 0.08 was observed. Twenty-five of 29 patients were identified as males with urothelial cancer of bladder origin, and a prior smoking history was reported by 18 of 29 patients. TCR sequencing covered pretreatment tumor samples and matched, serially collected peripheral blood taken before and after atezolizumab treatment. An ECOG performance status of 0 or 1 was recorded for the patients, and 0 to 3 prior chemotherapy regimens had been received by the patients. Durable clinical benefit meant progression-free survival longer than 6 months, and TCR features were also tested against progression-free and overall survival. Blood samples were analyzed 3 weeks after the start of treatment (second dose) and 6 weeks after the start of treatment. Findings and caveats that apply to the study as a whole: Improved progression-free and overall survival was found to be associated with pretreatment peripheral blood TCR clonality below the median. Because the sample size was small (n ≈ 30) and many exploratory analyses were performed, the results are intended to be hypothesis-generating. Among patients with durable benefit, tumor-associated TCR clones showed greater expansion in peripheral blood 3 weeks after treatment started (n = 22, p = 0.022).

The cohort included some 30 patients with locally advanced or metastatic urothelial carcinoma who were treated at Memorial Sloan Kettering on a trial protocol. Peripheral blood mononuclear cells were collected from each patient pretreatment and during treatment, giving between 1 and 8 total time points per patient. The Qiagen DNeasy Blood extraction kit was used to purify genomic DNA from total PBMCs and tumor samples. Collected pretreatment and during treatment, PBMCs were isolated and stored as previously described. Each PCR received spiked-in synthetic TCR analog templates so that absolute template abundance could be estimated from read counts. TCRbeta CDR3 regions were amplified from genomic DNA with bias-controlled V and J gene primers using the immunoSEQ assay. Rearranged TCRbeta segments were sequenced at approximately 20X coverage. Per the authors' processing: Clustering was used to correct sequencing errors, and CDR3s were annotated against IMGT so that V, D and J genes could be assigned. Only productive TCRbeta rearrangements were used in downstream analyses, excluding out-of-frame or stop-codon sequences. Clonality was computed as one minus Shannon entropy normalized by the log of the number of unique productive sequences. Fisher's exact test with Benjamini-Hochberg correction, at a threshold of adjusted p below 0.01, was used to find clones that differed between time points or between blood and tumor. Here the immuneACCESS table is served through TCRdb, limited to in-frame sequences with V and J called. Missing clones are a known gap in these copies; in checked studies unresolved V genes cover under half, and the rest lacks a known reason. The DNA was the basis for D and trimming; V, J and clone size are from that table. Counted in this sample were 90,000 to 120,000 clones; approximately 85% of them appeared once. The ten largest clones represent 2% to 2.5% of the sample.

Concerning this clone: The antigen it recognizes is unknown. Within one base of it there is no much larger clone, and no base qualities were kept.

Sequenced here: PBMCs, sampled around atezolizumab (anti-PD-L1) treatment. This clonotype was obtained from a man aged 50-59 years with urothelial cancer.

The DNA sequence is given as TGCGCCAGCAGCCAAGACGTGAACACCGGGGAGCTGTTTTTT. It encodes CASSQDVNTGELFF. Here the chain combines TRBV4-1 and TRBJ2-2; the D gene remains uncertain. V is pared back by 0 bases and J by 1 base, with 3 bases lying between the germline termini. CDR1 and CDR2, per the germline V gene, are MGHRA and YSYEKL. Counted from cysteine to phenylalanine, this CDR3 has 14 amino acids. Only the CDR3 region is kept as DNA, spanning 42 bases read in frame from base 1.